The 25 T cell receptor beta chains in this list originate from one sample, sequenced in a study of cytomegalovirus exposure and HLA in healthy donors. The PCR employed 60 Vbeta primers together with 13 Jbeta primers. Profiling relied on immunoSEQ multiplex PCR, and the TCRdb table lists in-frame clones only, not all of them. The table for this sample gives 150,000 to 200,000 clones. The sequenced sample was PBMCs. These receptors originate from a woman aged 60-75 years in good health and CMV-seronegative.

The genes are TRBV9 and TRBJ2-2, with 9 bases identical to TRBD2. Germline values: CDR1 SGDLS, CDR2 YYNGEE. V lost 4 bases and J lost 9; bases outside the gene matches: 10. The CDR3 has 15 amino acids. The CDR3, as DNA: TGTGCCAGCAGCCCTCGACTAGCGGAGGGTAGGGAGCTGTTTTTT. Translation: CASSPRLAEGRELFF.

The chain carries TRBV5-4 and TRBJ2-5, with 14 bases that match TRBD2. Germline CDR1 and CDR2: SGHNT and YYREEE (reference sequence). Unmatched junction bases numbered 9, after V lost 9 bases and J lost 5 bases. This CDR3 region has 15 residues. CDR3 sequence: CAISRGTSGSETQYF. CDR3 bases: TGTGCCATAAGCCGGGGGACTAGCGGGAGCGAGACCCAGTACTTC.

The chain links TRBV29-1 to TRBJ1-2; D remains ambiguous. The CDR3 covers 12 residues. V was trimmed by 1 base and J by 4 bases, leaving 7 bases between them. Germline values: CDR1 SQVTM, CDR2 ANQGSEA. The CDR3 reads CSVEGRSYGYTF. The DNA for the CDR3 is TGCAGCGTTGAAGGGCGGAGCTATGGCTACACCTTC.

Details on this clone: One end of the junction varies from germline; a read error may be responsible. V is TRBV10-3 and J is TRBJ2-7; D may be TRBD1 (6 bases). Germline V gives CDR1 ENHRY, CDR2 SYGVKD. This CDR3 contains 13 residues. The CDR3 sequence: CAISEDRSSEQYF. The CDR3 nucleotides read TGTGCCATCAGTGAGGACAGGTCCTCCGAGCAGTACTTC.

V and J are TRBV7-9 and TRBJ1-2; TRBD1 aligns across 9 bases. In germline, CDR1 is SEHNR, CDR2 FQNEAQ (reference sequence). V shed 6 bases, J shed 6 bases, and the junction held 2 bases outside the gene matches. CDR3 length: 12 residues. DNA of the CDR3: TGTGCCAGCAGGGGGGACAGGGATGGCTACACCTTC. Protein: CASRGDRDGYTF.

This rearrangement joins TRBV2 to TRBJ2-7; a possible D gene is TRBD1 (6 bases). Germline CDR1 is SNHLY and CDR2 is FYNNEI. V was pared by 3 bases and J by 6 bases, with 15 bases between. The CDR3 is 14 amino acids. CDR3 residues: CASSDSNRAIEQYF. CDR3 sequence (DNA): TGTGCCAGCAGTGATTCGAACAGGGCGATCGAGCAGTACTTC. Based on the CDR3 plus reference TRBV2 and TRBJ2-7, the full variable domain is EPEVTQTPSHQVTQMGQEVILRCVPISNHLYFYWYRQILGQKVEFLVSFYNNEISEKSEIFDDQFSVERPDGSNFTLKIRSTKLEDSAMYFCASSDSNRAIEQYFGPGTRLTVT.

Concerning this clone itself: Other DNA sequences from this sample encode an identical CDR3 as well. This rearrangement joins TRBV5-6 to TRBJ2-3, with TRBD2 matching over 11 bases. Looked up from germline, CDR1 is SGHDT and CDR2 is YYEEEE. The V segment lost 4 bases and the J segment 0 bases; nucleotides outside the gene matches: 4. CDR3 length: 16 amino acids. The DNA for the CDR3 is TGTGCCAGCAGCCTGAGGACTAGCGGGAGCACAGATACGCAGTATTTT. It translates to CASSLRTSGSTDTQYF.

V usage is TRBV7-9 and J usage is TRBJ2-5; D is perhaps TRBD1 (5 bases). V lost 0 bases and J lost 4, with 9 bases in between. Germline V gives CDR1 SEHNR, CDR2 FQNEAQ (reference sequence). This CDR3 spans 14 amino acids. The CDR3 DNA reads as TGTGCCAGCAGCTTAGCGCGGCAGGGAGAGACCCAGTACTTC. Translated: CASSLARQGETQYF.

This sequence joins TRBV14 and TRBJ1-2; no clear D. The CDR3 consists of 12 residues. The germline V and J ends were trimmed by 2 bases and 8 bases, with 9 bases remaining between them. Germline V CDR1 and CDR2: SGHDN, FVKESK. The CDR3 DNA reads TGTGCCAGCAGCCAAACTCCCTTAGGCTACACCTTC. Amino acid sequence: CASSQTPLGYTF.

In the case of this clone: A junction end diverges from the germline sequence, so it may reflect a read error. Other DNA sequences within the sample encode an identical CDR3. The CDR3 coding sequence is TGTGCCTGGAGTCCAAAGGTGGGGGCGAGGACTGAAGCCTTCTTT. This sequence encodes CAWSPKVGARTEAFF. V gene TRBV30 combines with J gene TRBJ1-1, with a possible D match to TRBD1 (6 bases). Germline V gene data show CDR1 as GTSNPN and CDR2 as SVGIG (reference sequence). The CDR3 consists of 15 residues. The complete variable domain, with remaining parts taken from reference TRBV30 and TRBJ1-1, reads SQTIHQWPATLVQPVGSPLSLECTVEGTSNPNLYWYRQAAGRGLQLLFYSVGIGQISSEVPQNLSASRPQDRQFILSSKKLLLSDSGFYLCAWSPKVGARTEAFFGQGTRLTVV.

The chain carries TRBV2 and TRBJ1-1, with TRBD1 as a possible D gene (6 bases). The germline V gene encodes CDR1 SNHLY and CDR2 FYNNEI. V was clipped by 6 bases and J by 4 bases, with 9 bases between them. CDR3 length: 12 amino acids. CDR3 sequence: CASSRGGTEAFF. The CDR3 nucleotides read TGTGCCAGCAGCAGGGGTGGCACTGAAGCTTTCTTT.

The chain is built from TRBV2 and TRBJ2-1; 10 bases map to TRBD2. V trimming: 7 bases; J trimming: 5 bases; junction bases outside the gene matches: 11. CDR1 is SNHLY and CDR2 is FYNNEI in the germline V gene. CDR3 length: 16 residues. This CDR3 is CASIFRTSGADNEQFF. CDR3 sequence (DNA): TGTGCCAGCATATTCCGGACTAGCGGAGCCGACAATGAGCAGTTCTTC.

Notes on this clone: Compared with germline, one end of the junction differs, possibly owing to a read error. This chain uses TRBV5-6 with TRBJ2-7, with a possible D match to TRBD2 (6 bases). Germline CDR1 SGHDT, CDR2 YYEEEE. This CDR3 comprises 14 residues. The DNA for the CDR3 is TGTGCCAGCAGCCCATGGGGAACTAGCCGGGGCCGGGAGTTC. Translating gives CASSPWGTSRGREF.

The genes are TRBV5-4 and TRBJ2-7, with 9 bases aligning to TRBD1. J was trimmed by 7 bases and V by 3 bases; bases with no gene match: 5. The CDR3 loop spans 13 amino acids. Germline V gene sequence: CDR1 SGHNT, CDR2 YYREEE (reference sequence). The CDR3 sequence: CASSWGQGEEQYF. CDR3 DNA: TGTGCCAGCAGCTGGGGACAGGGAGAAGAGCAGTACTTC.

V usage is TRBV25-1 and J usage is TRBJ2-6; tentatively, D is TRBD2 (6 bases). The CDR3 has 17 residues. Trimming pared 4 bases from V and 0 bases from J, leaving 13 bases between. Germline CDR1 MGHDK, CDR2 SYGVNS. CDR3 sequence: CASSGRGYLSGANVLTF. The CDR3 coding sequence is TGTGCCAGCAGTGGTCGGGGGTACCTCTCTGGGGCCAACGTCCTGACTTTC.

The J gene is TRBJ2-7, the V gene TRBV10-3; D may be TRBD1 (5 bases). The germline V gene encodes CDR1 ENHRY and CDR2 SYGVKD. There are 12 residues in the CDR3. The germline V and J ends were trimmed by 6 bases and 2 bases, with 8 bases remaining between them. DNA of the CDR3: TGTGCCATCAGGGACAACGCCTACGAGCAGTACTTC. Its protein is CAIRDNAYEQYF.

The rearrangement links TRBV5-6 to TRBJ1-2, with D possibly matching TRBD1 (5 bases). V was pared by 4 bases and J by 5 bases, with 12 bases between. Germline CDR1 and CDR2: SGHDT and YYEEEE. The CDR3 is 13 amino acids. The CDR3 nucleotides read TGTGCCAGCAGCGTCCGGGGACTTTATGGCTACACCTTC. As protein: CASSVRGLYGYTF.

This chain links TRBV2 with TRBJ2-3; no definite D call. V was pared by 5 bases and J by 5 bases, with 11 bases between. CDR1 and CDR2 (germline): SNHLY, FYNNEI. The CDR3 totals 13 residues. The CDR3 sequence: CASSLMWQDTQYF. The CDR3 nucleotides are TGTGCCAGCAGTTTAATGTGGCAAGATACGCAGTATTTT.

The chain combines TRBV7-3 with TRBJ2-3; the match to TRBD2 covers 7 bases. The V gene end was trimmed by 0 bases and the J gene end by 0 bases; junction bases not matched to a gene: 6. Germline CDR1 is SGHTA and CDR2 is FQGTGA. The CDR3 loop spans 17 amino acids. This CDR3 reads CASSLTSGPPSTDTQYF. In DNA form, the CDR3 reads TGTGCCAGCAGCTTAACTAGCGGGCCCCCTAGCACAGATACGCAGTATTTT.

The chain has TRBV5-1 and TRBJ1-4; D might be TRBD1 (6 bases). This CDR3 comprises 15 residues. Germline V gene lookup returns CDR1 SGHRS and CDR2 YFSETQ. V was shortened by 7 bases and J by 3 bases, with 16 bases between the two germline ends. The CDR3 reads CASGIQPGANEKLFF. The CDR3 DNA reads as TGCGCCAGCGGGATACAGCCAGGGGCTAATGAAAAACTGTTTTTT.

The V call is TRBV5-1, the J call TRBJ2-1, with 11 positions matching TRBD1. Germline V CDR1 and CDR2: SGHRS, YFSETQ. V shed 2 bases, J shed 5 bases, and the junction held 18 bases outside the gene matches. The CDR3 loop spans 20 amino acids. CDR3 protein: CASSFRGLVPGTGGNNEQFF. CDR3 nucleotides: TGCGCCAGCAGCTTTCGAGGCTTAGTTCCCGGGACAGGGGGGAACAATGAGCAGTTCTTC.

The chain recombines TRBV11-2 with TRBJ2-5; D may be TRBD2 (7 bases). The CDR3 extends over 14 amino acids. Germline values: CDR1 SGHAT, CDR2 FQNNGV. The V and J ends lost 5 bases and 2 bases respectively, with 12 bases between them. CDR3 protein: CASSLSGTQETQYF. CDR3 nucleotides: TGTGCCAGCAGCCTCAGCGGGACACAAGAGACCCAGTACTTC.

V and J are TRBV4-2 and TRBJ2-2; weak D call: TRBD2 (6 bases). V was pared by 4 bases and J by 6 bases, with 6 bases between. Germline V gives CDR1 LGHNA, CDR2 YNFKEQ. The CDR3 is 12 amino acids. The DNA for the CDR3 is TGTGCCAGCAGCCCGGGGGCCGGGGAGCTGTTTTTT. It yields the protein CASSPGAGELFF.

The rearrangement links TRBV2 to TRBJ1-6, with 10 bases identical to TRBD1. CDR1 SNHLY and CDR2 FYNNEI come from the germline V gene. The CDR3 contains 17 residues. The V and J ends lost 4 bases and 6 bases, in that order; junction bases with no gene match: 9. This CDR3 is CASSVDRGPTINSPLHF. Written as DNA, the CDR3 is TGTGCCAGCAGTGTCGACAGGGGGCCAACCATTAATTCACCCCTCCACTTT.

This rearrangement joins TRBV19 to TRBJ2-3; D is perhaps TRBD2 (5 bases). The CDR3 totals 14 residues. V was shortened by 5 bases and J by 0 bases, with 9 bases between the two germline ends. Germline assignment: CDR1 LNHDA and CDR2 SQIVND (reference sequence). The CDR3 DNA follows: TGTGCCAGTAGTTCCCGGACTAGCACAGATACGCAGTATTTT. This encodes CASSSRTSTDTQYF.